This TCR beta chain was recovered during a study of T-cell memory formation after mild COVID-19. MiXCR, run by TCRdb on the 5' RACE reads, gives a single entry per CDR3 protein. The sample shows 350,000 to 450,000 distinct CDR3 sequences, 24% of them seen only once. Study outcomes and limitations: SARS-CoV-2 specificity of second-wave clones peaking day 37 was unconfirmed.

Trimming took 3 bases from V and 9 from J; bases not matched to a gene: 7. The CDR3 extends over 14 amino acids. Germline loops: CDR1 SGHAT, CDR2 FQNNGV. Of note for this clonotype: What it binds is not known.

This receptor was obtained from an adult woman who had mild COVID-19 (a few samples of this study predate the infection). Cell type and time point are not known. The chain couples TRBV11-2 to TRBJ2-1, with 8 bases aligning to TRBD2. The sample was PBMCs or a T cell subset sorted from them (not recorded which). CDR3 residues: CASSFRGGQGEQFF. The CDR3 nucleotides are TGTGCCAGCAGCTTCCGGGGGGGCCAGGGTGAGCAGTTCTTC.